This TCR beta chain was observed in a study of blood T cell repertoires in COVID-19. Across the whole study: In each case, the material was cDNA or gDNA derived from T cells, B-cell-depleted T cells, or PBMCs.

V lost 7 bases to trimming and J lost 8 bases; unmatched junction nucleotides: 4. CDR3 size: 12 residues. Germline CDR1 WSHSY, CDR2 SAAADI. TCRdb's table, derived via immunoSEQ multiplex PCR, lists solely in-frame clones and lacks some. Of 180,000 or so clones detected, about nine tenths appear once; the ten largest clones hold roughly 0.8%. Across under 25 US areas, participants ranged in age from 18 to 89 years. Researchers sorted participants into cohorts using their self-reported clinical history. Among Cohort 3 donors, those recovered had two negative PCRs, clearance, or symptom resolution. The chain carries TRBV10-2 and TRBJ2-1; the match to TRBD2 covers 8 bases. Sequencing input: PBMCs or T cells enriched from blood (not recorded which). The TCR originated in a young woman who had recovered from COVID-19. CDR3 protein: CASNEAGDEQFF. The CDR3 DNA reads TGCGCCAGCAACGAAGCGGGGGATGAGCAGTTCTTC.